This is a list of T cell receptor beta chains from one sample in a study of blood T cell repertoires in COVID-19. Sequenced by immunoSEQ multiplex PCR; TCRdb stores in-frame clones only, minus some. The sample consists of under 35,000 clones, 90% to 95% of them appearing once. Sequenced material: peripheral blood. These receptors came from a human donor in a cohort sampled during active COVID-19. The CDR3 runs from the conserved cysteine through the conserved F or W. D genes are given only for firm matches. A row's size may be missing; if present it is once, few, many or a size class.

TRBV24-1	TRBD2	.	TRBJ2-3	TGTGCCACCAGTGATGCCAGACTAGCGGGGGCAGATACGCAGTATTTT	CATSDARLAGADTQYF
TRBV28	.	.	TRBJ2-5	TGTGCCAGCCTTAGGCAGGGGCGGACCCAGTACTTC	CASLRQGRTQYF
TRBV30	.	.	TRBJ1-1	TGTGCCTGGAGTTCTCAGGGGAACACTGAAGCTTTCTTT	CAWSSQGNTEAFF
TRBV3-1/TRBV3-2	.	once	TRBJ1-5	TGTGCCAGCAGCCAAATAGGGGTGAATCAGCCCCAGCATTTT	CASSQIGVNQPQHF
TRBV10-3	TRBD1	.	TRBJ1-6	TGTGCCATCAGTGAGAAGTCCCCGGGACAGGGGGTCCCCCTCCACTTT	CAISEKSPGQGVPLHF
TRBV3-1/TRBV3-2	TRBD2	.	TRBJ2-1	TGTGCCAGCAGCCACGGGACTAGCGGGCCAAACTACAATGAGCAGTTCTTC	CASSHGTSGPNYNEQFF
TRBV19	.	.	TRBJ2-2	TGTGCCAGTAGTATGGTTCTATCCGGGGAGCTGTTTTTT	CASSMVLSGELFF
TRBV29-1	TRBD2	.	TRBJ2-1	TGCAGCGTTTCTGGACTCAGCGGGATACGTCTCTGGGAGCAGTTCTTC	CSVSGLSGIRLWEQFF
TRBV11-3	TRBD1	.	TRBJ2-2	TGTGCCAGCAGTTCCGGGACAGGGAACACCGGGGAGCTGTTTTTT	CASSSGTGNTGELFF
TRBV10-3	TRBD1	.	TRBJ2-1	TGTGCCATCAGTGGGGGGACAGGGGGCAATGAGCAGTTCTTC	CAISGGTGGNEQFF
TRBV19	.	.	TRBJ2-2	TGTGCCAGTAGTGTTTGGGCAGGGAACACCGGGGAGCTGTTTTTT	CASSVWAGNTGELFF
TRBV18	.	.	TRBJ2-2	TGTGCCAGCTCACCGTTTGCGGTTTCGAACACCGGGGAGCTGTTTTTT	CASSPFAVSNTGELFF
TRBV27	TRBD1	few	TRBJ1-2	TGTGCCAGCAGTTTAACCCAACCAGGGGGGTATGGCTACACCTTC	CASSLTQPGGYGYTF
TRBV5-1	TRBD1	once	TRBJ2-1	TGCGCCAGCAGCTTGGCAGGGACAGGGGCCTACAATGAGCAGTTCTTC	CASSLAGTGAYNEQFF
TRBV7-2	TRBD2	once	TRBJ2-1	TGTGCCAGCAGCCGCGGGACTAGCGGGAGCTATGAGCAGTTCTTC	CASSRGTSGSYEQFF
TRBV5-1	.	.	TRBJ2-3	TGCGCCAGCAGCCCCCCACAGGCCGATACAGATACGCAGTATTTT	CASSPPQADTDTQYF
TRBV5-4	.	.	TRBJ2-1	TGTGCCAGCAGCTTGGCCGGACTTAGCTCCTACAATGAGCAGTTCTTC	CASSLAGLSSYNEQFF
TRBV12-3/TRBV12-4	.	once	TRBJ2-3	TGTGCCAGCAGTTTAGCGAGAGATACGCAGTATTTT	CASSLARDTQYF
TRBV14	.	once	TRBJ1-4	TGTGCCAGCAGCCAGAAGCGAAGTAATGAAAAACTGTTTTTT	CASSQKRSNEKLFF
TRBV28	.	.	TRBJ1-1	TGTGCCAGCAGTTCTTACACCATGAACACTGAAGCTTTCTTT	CASSSYTMNTEAFF
TRBV10-3	.	.	TRBJ1-3	TGTGCCATCAGTGAGTCGGATACCCGGGCGGCAGGGGTTGGAAACACCATATATTTT	CAISESDTRAAGVGNTIYF
TRBV9	.	.	TRBJ1-1	TGTGCCAGCAGCGTAGATCCGGTAGGGGCCTTGAACACTGAAGCTTTCTTT	CASSVDPVGALNTEAFF